The table lists the clone carrying this TCR beta chain with a few counts. The data were taken from a study of T-cell reconstitution after alpha-beta-depleted transplantation in children. The V and J ends lost 1 base and 0 bases respectively, with 13 bases between them. CDR1 is SGHRS, CDR2 YFSETQ, per germline. There are 16 residues in the CDR3. Preparation of the TCRbeta library used unique molecular identifiers. TCRdb called the PCR reads again in MiXCR, with one record for every CDR3 protein. Of roughly 500,000 distinct CDR3 sequences listed, around 13% were seen once; the top ten hold over 5.5%. The sequences come from PBMCs from the stem cell graft donor, collected from the stem cell graft. This clonotype originated in a human donor who donated a stem cell graft to a child with combined immunodeficiency. The V gene is TRBV5-1, the J gene TRBJ2-5; D is perhaps TRBD2 (5 bases). CDR3 loop: CASSLYGLLYQETQYF. Here the CDR3 DNA reads TGCGCCAGCAGCTTGTATGGACTTTTGTACCAAGAGACCCAGTACTTC.